Here is one TCR beta chain with its context. No antigen is known for it. The limits of the CDR3 on the DNA are not certain, so only TCRdb's listed CDR3 is given. This specimen belongs to a study of blood T cell repertoires in COVID-19 (dated by TCRdb to 2019 to 2021). As for the study more broadly: Samples covering the acute and convalescent phases of COVID-19 were provided by collaborators in the United States, Italy and Spain. The material from the prospective study consisted of cDNA or gDNA derived from T cells, B-cell-depleted T cells, or PBMCs. The dataset comprised deeply sampled blood TCRbeta repertoires from subjects exposed to, actively infected with, or recovered from COVID-19. The repertoires were released in a freely available public database meant as a resource for research on the immune response to SARS-CoV-2. Samples were obtained from the ongoing ImmuneRACE study (first 160 participants) and from 1,000 to 1,500 subjects provided by 6 global collaborators. The sample metadata nearly always contained a de-identified subject ID, COVID-19 status, age in years and sex. HLA class I and class II types, where available, came from metadata supplied by the sample provider rather than from assay-based typing. What the study reported, not specific to this receptor: Clinical and demographic metadata were provided uncurated, with the amount varying by source and participant.

The immunoSEQ Assay, a bias-controlled multiplex PCR, was used to amplify TCRbeta CDR3 regions from genomic DNA. The original methods were these. Nucleated cell counts per sample were estimated from amplification of reference gene primers within the assay. Sequence reads were collapsed and filtered to measure the absolute abundance of every unique TCRbeta CDR3 rearrangement. For each sample, productive Simpson clonality was calculated as the square root of Simpson's diversity index across productive rearrangements. The source is immuneACCESS, and TCRdb retained only in-frame sequences with V and J called. Part of the clones is not carried over; for the studies checked, unresolved V genes explain less than half of this, and the remainder is unexplained. That table supplies the V and J calls and clone size; D and trimming were determined from the DNA. The sample table holds some 70,000 clones, of which roughly 82% were seen once. Less than 8.5% of the sample is in the top ten clones.

As encoded in the germline V gene, CDR1 is SGHNT while CDR2 is YENEEA. Counted from cysteine to phenylalanine, this CDR3 has 14 amino acids. Each collaborating institution followed its own protocols to collect whole blood in K2EDTA tubes. For TCRbeta analysis, collaborator samples were shipped as frozen whole blood, as isolated PBMCs, or as DNA extracted from either sample type. The sequencing input was peripheral blood. This sequence originates from a man between 60 and 75 years old with acute or convalescent COVID-19. The sequence links TRBV11-3 to TRBJ2-4; the DNA was not compared with TRBD2, the D call given in the table. This receptor has the CDR3 CASSRRAGSGIQYF.